The source of this TCR beta chain is a study of patients and donors after allogeneic stem cell transplantation. After removal of 1 base from V and 5 bases from J, the junction contained 0 bases not matched to a gene. The CDR3 totals 15 residues. TCRdb redid the calling of the RT-PCR reads with MiXCR, one entry per CDR3 protein. Of about 40,000 distinct CDR3 sequences in the sample, 25% to 35% were seen once. The sequence was collected from a human donor who was either an allogeneic HSCT recipient or a stem cell or donor lymphocyte infusion donor (not recorded which). It is not recorded whose cells these are; they may come from a transplant donor. J is TRBJ2-3 and V is TRBV12-3 or TRBV12-4; TRBD2 matches 13 bases. The specimen sequenced was blood, either unsorted or a sorted T cell fraction (not recorded which). This CDR3 is CASSLGTSGRDTQYF. The CDR3 nucleotides are TGTGCCAGCAGTTTAGGGACTAGCGGGAGAGATACGCAGTATTTT.